A selection of T cell receptor beta chains follows, all from one sample in a study of T cell repertoires in cytomegalovirus infection. TCRdb independently ran MiXCR on the reads; one entry per CDR3 protein. The sample shows around 440,000 distinct CDR3 sequences, about 10% of them seen only once. Sequencing input: PBMCs. Receptors were obtained from a human donor in good health (CMV status not recorded). Some clones in this sample may be carry-over from other donors' samples. The CDR3 runs from the conserved cysteine through the conserved F or W. The order of the fields is V gene, D gene, J gene, clone size, CDR3 protein, CDR3 DNA. D genes are given only for firm matches. Not all rows give a size; the values are once, few, many and, for expanded clones, a class.

v_gene: TRBV3-1; d_gene: -; j_gene: TRBJ1-1; abundance: many; CDR3aa: CASSQVQYTEAFF; CDR3nt: TGTGCCAGCAGCCAAGTGCAGTACACTGAAGCTTTCTTT
v_gene: TRBV12-3/TRBV12-4; d_gene: -; j_gene: TRBJ1-2; abundance: many; CDR3aa: CASSLSGTPGYTF; CDR3nt: TGTGCCAGCAGTTTATCCGGGACCCCCGGCTACACCTTC
v_gene: TRBV28; d_gene: TRBD1; j_gene: TRBJ1-2; abundance: few; CDR3aa: CASSLIAGGQYGYTF; CDR3nt: TGTGCCAGCAGTTTAATCGCAGGGGGCCAATATGGCTACACCTTC
v_gene: TRBV6-1; d_gene: -; j_gene: TRBJ2-1; abundance: -; CDR3aa: CASRRAFNEQFF; CDR3nt: TGTGCCAGCAGGCGGGCCTTCAATGAGCAGTTCTTC
v_gene: TRBV7-9; d_gene: -; j_gene: TRBJ2-1; abundance: many; CDR3aa: CASLLREEQFF; CDR3nt: TGTGCCAGCTTACTACGGGAAGAGCAGTTCTTC
v_gene: TRBV3-1; d_gene: TRBD1; j_gene: TRBJ2-1; abundance: -; CDR3aa: CASSPRWGTGGEEQFF; CDR3nt: TGTGCCAGCAGCCCCAGGTGGGGGACAGGGGGCGAAGAGCAGTTCTTC
v_gene: TRBV4-2; d_gene: -; j_gene: TRBJ2-7; abundance: many; CDR3aa: CASSQDASSYEQYF; CDR3nt: TGTGCCAGCAGCCAAGATGCCAGCTCCTACGAGCAGTACTTC
v_gene: TRBV7-3; d_gene: -; j_gene: TRBJ2-2; abundance: many; CDR3aa: CASSPVSGHGELFF; CDR3nt: TGTGCCAGCAGCCCCGTCTCGGGCCACGGGGAGCTGTTTTTT
v_gene: TRBV7-9; d_gene: TRBD1; j_gene: TRBJ1-2; abundance: few; CDR3aa: CASSPPRQGVNYGYTF; CDR3nt: TGTGCCAGCAGCCCCCCCCGACAGGGTGTCAACTATGGCTACACCTTC
v_gene: TRBV6-6; d_gene: -; j_gene: TRBJ1-5; abundance: -; CDR3aa: CAINQGSNQPQHF; CDR3nt: TGTGCCATTAATCAGGGAAGCAATCAGCCCCAGCATTTT
v_gene: TRBV5-1; d_gene: -; j_gene: TRBJ2-1; abundance: few; CDR3aa: CASTSEEEQFF; CDR3nt: TGCGCCAGCACTAGTGAGGAGGAGCAGTTCTTC
v_gene: TRBV3-1; d_gene: -; j_gene: TRBJ2-2; abundance: many; CDR3aa: CASSQEGLGNTGELFF; CDR3nt: TGTGCCAGCAGCCAAGAAGGGCTGGGGAACACCGGGGAGCTGTTTTTT
v_gene: TRBV27; d_gene: -; j_gene: TRBJ1-2; abundance: many; CDR3aa: CASSLRGAAYGYTF; CDR3nt: TGTGCCAGCAGTTTAAGGGGGGCCGCCTATGGCTACACCTTC
v_gene: TRBV2; d_gene: -; j_gene: TRBJ1-6; abundance: many; CDR3aa: CASSVRGWSPLHF; CDR3nt: TGTGCCAGCAGTGTCAGGGGTTGGTCACCCCTCCACTTT
v_gene: TRBV10-3; d_gene: TRBD1; j_gene: TRBJ1-2; abundance: -; CDR3aa: CAISLDRSEGYTF; CDR3nt: TGTGCCATCAGTTTGGACAGGTCGGAAGGCTACACCTTC
v_gene: TRBV20-1; d_gene: TRBD2; j_gene: TRBJ2-1; abundance: many; CDR3aa: CSASLESGSRDEQFF; CDR3nt: TGCAGTGCTTCCCTTGAGAGCGGGAGTCGTGATGAGCAGTTCTTC
v_gene: TRBV7-6; d_gene: -; j_gene: TRBJ2-2; abundance: few; CDR3aa: CASSAEGTGELFF; CDR3nt: TGTGCCAGCAGCGCGGAGGGCACCGGGGAGCTGTTTTTT
v_gene: TRBV6-2/TRBV6-3; d_gene: -; j_gene: TRBJ2-3; abundance: few; CDR3aa: CASSRAGGVDTQYF; CDR3nt: TGTGCCAGCAGCAGAGCAGGAGGTGTAGATACGCAGTATTTT
v_gene: TRBV7-6; d_gene: -; j_gene: TRBJ2-7; abundance: few; CDR3aa: CASSLAVWNYLTYEQYF; CDR3nt: TGTGCCAGCAGCTTAGCGGTGTGGAACTACCTTACCTACGAGCAGTACTTC
v_gene: TRBV27; d_gene: TRBD2; j_gene: TRBJ2-1; abundance: many; CDR3aa: CASSPSGGVVYNEQFF; CDR3nt: TGTGCCAGCAGCCCATCGGGGGGGGTGGTCTACAATGAGCAGTTCTTC
v_gene: TRBV20-1; d_gene: TRBD1; j_gene: TRBJ2-5; abundance: -; CDR3aa: CSARGQGQETQYF; CDR3nt: TGCAGTGCTAGAGGACAGGGGCAAGAGACCCAGTACTTC
v_gene: TRBV24-1; d_gene: TRBD2; j_gene: TRBJ2-1; abundance: few; CDR3aa: CATSDSTSGSYNEQFF; CDR3nt: TGTGCCACCAGTGATTCTACTAGCGGGAGCTACAATGAGCAGTTCTTC
v_gene: TRBV29-1; d_gene: TRBD1; j_gene: TRBJ1-1; abundance: -; CDR3aa: CSVEDGVRGRPEAFF; CDR3nt: TGCAGCGTTGAAGATGGAGTTAGGGGGCGTCCTGAAGCTTTCTTT
v_gene: TRBV7-8; d_gene: -; j_gene: TRBJ1-4; abundance: many; CDR3aa: CASSLANNPATNEKLFF; CDR3nt: TGTGCCAGCAGCTTAGCGAACAACCCTGCAACTAATGAAAAACTGTTTTTT
v_gene: TRBV11-2; d_gene: TRBD2; j_gene: TRBJ2-2; abundance: many; CDR3aa: CASSLERLAPTGELFF; CDR3nt: TGTGCCAGCAGCTTAGAGCGACTAGCGCCCACCGGGGAGCTGTTTTTT
v_gene: TRBV30; d_gene: TRBD2; j_gene: TRBJ2-3; abundance: few; CDR3aa: CAWSTHWREGTDTQYF; CDR3nt: TGTGCCTGGAGTACCCACTGGCGGGAGGGCACAGATACGCAGTATTTT
v_gene: TRBV5-4; d_gene: TRBD1; j_gene: TRBJ2-6; abundance: few; CDR3aa: CASSPMDRASGANVLTF; CDR3nt: TGTGCCAGCAGCCCAATGGACAGGGCCTCTGGGGCCAACGTCCTGACTTTC
v_gene: TRBV28; d_gene: -; j_gene: TRBJ1-4; abundance: -; CDR3aa: CASSYTGKLFF; CDR3nt: TGTGCCAGCAGTTATACAGGAAAACTGTTTTTT
v_gene: TRBV29-1; d_gene: -; j_gene: TRBJ2-6; abundance: -; CDR3aa: CSVGGLARGSGANVLTF; CDR3nt: TGCAGCGTTGGTGGGCTCGCGAGAGGCTCTGGGGCCAACGTCCTGACTTTC
v_gene: TRBV5-4; d_gene: -; j_gene: TRBJ1-6; abundance: few; CDR3aa: CASTPGGVNSPLHF; CDR3nt: TGTGCCAGCACACCCGGGGGGGTAAATTCACCCCTCCACTTT
v_gene: TRBV5-1; d_gene: -; j_gene: TRBJ2-5; abundance: many; CDR3aa: CASSLLRGTGETQYF; CDR3nt: TGCGCCAGCAGCTTGTTGCGGGGTACGGGAGAGACCCAGTACTTC
v_gene: TRBV6-6; d_gene: TRBD1; j_gene: TRBJ1-2; abundance: many; CDR3aa: CASRESLQGAEGYTF; CDR3nt: TGTGCCAGCAGGGAATCATTACAGGGGGCGGAAGGCTACACCTTC
v_gene: TRBV7-8; d_gene: -; j_gene: TRBJ1-4; abundance: many; CDR3aa: CASSQSASNEKLFF; CDR3nt: TGTGCCAGCAGCCAATCGGCTTCCAATGAAAAACTGTTTTTT
v_gene: TRBV15; d_gene: -; j_gene: TRBJ1-6; abundance: many; CDR3aa: CATSRDRARNSPLHF; CDR3nt: TGTGCCACCAGCAGAGATAGGGCACGAAATTCACCCCTCCACTTT
v_gene: TRBV20-1; d_gene: TRBD2; j_gene: TRBJ2-2; abundance: -; CDR3aa: CSASEGSGVTGELFF; CDR3nt: TGCAGTGCTAGTGAAGGCAGCGGGGTCACCGGGGAGCTGTTTTTT
v_gene: TRBV10-2; d_gene: TRBD2; j_gene: TRBJ2-5; abundance: -; CDR3aa: CASSLGPQAGYQETQYF; CDR3nt: TGCGCCAGCAGCCTAGGGCCTCAAGCGGGGTACCAAGAGACCCAGTACTTC
v_gene: TRBV3-1; d_gene: -; j_gene: TRBJ2-1; abundance: few; CDR3aa: CASSQDLGRQLGGNEQFF; CDR3nt: TGTGCCAGCAGCCAAGACCTTGGGCGGCAATTAGGTGGCAATGAGCAGTTCTTC
v_gene: TRBV9; d_gene: -; j_gene: TRBJ2-7; abundance: few; CDR3aa: CASSGRRRGRTYEQYF; CDR3nt: TGTGCCAGCAGTGGCCGCAGGCGGGGACGGACCTACGAGCAGTACTTC
v_gene: TRBV3-1; d_gene: -; j_gene: TRBJ2-1; abundance: many; CDR3aa: CASSQGGGGSYNEQFF; CDR3nt: TGTGCCAGCAGCCAAGGCGGAGGAGGGTCCTACAATGAGCAGTTCTTC
v_gene: TRBV28; d_gene: TRBD1; j_gene: TRBJ2-1; abundance: many; CDR3aa: CAIGGQALQGSYNEQFF; CDR3nt: TGTGCCATCGGGGGACAGGCGCTCCAAGGCTCCTACAATGAGCAGTTCTTC